This entry lists 19 T cell receptor beta chains sequenced from one sample in a study of lymphopenia after photon versus proton radiotherapy. Only in-frame clones appear in the TCRdb table, and some are missing; sequencing was by immunoSEQ multiplex PCR. The sample consists of 53,000 or so clones, approximately 82% of them appearing once. The material sequenced was peripheral blood, taken from a patient treated with photon-based radiotherapy. Source of these receptors: a man aged 45-65 years with gastric cancer.

V gene TRBV2 combines with J gene TRBJ1-1; TRBD1 matches at 12 bases. Germline CDR1 SNHLY, CDR2 FYNNEI. CDR3 length: 17 amino acids. The trim removed 4 bases at V and 1 base at J, leaving 7 bases unmatched. The CDR3 protein is CASSVGQGAFENTEAFF. CDR3 DNA sequence: TGTGCCAGCAGTGTGGGACAGGGGGCCTTTGAGAACACTGAAGCTTTCTTT.

This chain joins TRBV28 and TRBJ1-5; 8 nucleotides align to TRBD1. CDR3 length: 15 amino acids. The junction had 6 bases not matched to a gene; V was cut back by 1 base and J by 7 bases. The germline CDR1 and CDR2 sequences are MDHEN and SYDVKM. DNA of the CDR3: TGTGCCAGCAGTTTATTGGACAGGGCTAGGCAGCCCCAGCATTTT. Protein: CASSLLDRARQPQHF.

V and J are TRBV7-6 and TRBJ1-1; D gene uncertain. V shed 1 base and J shed 0 bases, with 3 bases lying between them. This CDR3 contains 13 residues. Germline V CDR1 and CDR2: SGHVS, FNYEAQ. For the CDR3, the DNA is TGTGCCAGCAGCTTAGAGGTGAACACTGAAGCTTTCTTT. This translates into CASSLEVNTEAFF.

J is TRBJ2-3 and V is TRBV5-4; TRBD2 agrees at 11 bases. V trimming: 4 bases; J trimming: 12 bases; junction bases outside the gene matches: 22. The germline CDR1 and CDR2 sequences are SGHNT and YYREEE (reference sequence). This CDR3 comprises 18 residues. CDR3 loop: CASSPGGKGGLAGGEQYF. As DNA, the CDR3 is TGTGCCAGCAGCCCCGGGGGGAAGGGTGGACTAGCGGGCGGGGAACAGTATTTT. The full variable domain, rest sourced from reference TRBV5-4 and TRBJ2-3, is ETGVTQSPTHLIKTRGQQVTLRCSSQSGHNTVSWYQQALGQGPQFIFQYYREEENGRGNFPPRFSGLQFPNYSSELNVNALELDDSALYLCASSPGGKGGLAGGEQYFGPGTRLTVL.

This clone has a single count. This sequence joins TRBV9 and TRBJ2-5, with TRBD1 as a possible D gene (5 bases). There are 15 residues in the CDR3. Per germline, CDR1 SGDLS and CDR2 YYNGEE. V was trimmed by 1 base and J by 0 bases, leaving 10 bases between them. For the CDR3, the DNA is TGTGCCAGCAGCGTAAAAGGCAGGGACCAAGAGACCCAGTACTTC. Encoded protein: CASSVKGRDQETQYF.

The V gene is TRBV6-1, the J gene TRBJ2-5; 10 bases align to TRBD1. Germline trimming cut 10 bases from V and 5 bases from J; bases unmatched to any gene: 13. The CDR3 contains 15 residues. Germline loops: CDR1 MNHNS, CDR2 SASEGT. The CDR3 region is CATTYTWDRGETQYF. DNA for the CDR3: TGTGCCACCACCTACACATGGGACAGGGGCGAGACCCAGTACTTC.

This clone came up once. CDR3 protein: CASSSRDVSYNEQFF. Here the CDR3 DNA reads TGTGCCAGCAGCTCCAGGGACGTGTCCTACAATGAGCAGTTCTTC. The chain joins TRBV13 to TRBJ2-1; tentatively, D is TRBD1 or TRBD2 (5 bases each). V lost 4 bases and J 1 base, leaving 11 bases between the germline ends. CDR3 length equals 15 residues. Per the germline V gene, CDR1 is PRHDT and CDR2 is FYEKMQ (reference sequence).

On this clone: Its ends do not fully match the called genes, so a read error is possible. This rearrangement joins TRBV4-1 to TRBJ2-1; tentatively, D is TRBD1 (6 bases). Germline V gene sequence: CDR1 MGHRA, CDR2 YSYEKL. The CDR3 totals 15 residues. CDR3 sequence (DNA): TGCGCCAGCGGCCACGATTGGGACAACGACAATGAGCAGTTCTTC. Amino acid sequence: CASGHDWDNDNEQFF.

The rearrangement joins TRBV7-3 to TRBJ2-1, with D unresolved. Germline V CDR1 and CDR2: SGHTA, FQGTGA. This CDR3 spans 15 amino acids. V lost 4 bases to trimming and J lost 0 bases, with 10 bases between them. CDR3 sequence reads: CASSSGATSYNEQFF. The CDR3 nucleotides are TGTGCCAGCAGCTCGGGCGCTACCTCCTACAATGAGCAGTTCTTC.

The V and J genes are TRBV6-6 and TRBJ1-5, with D tentatively TRBD1 (5 bases). Trimming removed 5 bases from V and 7 bases from J, with 18 bases in between. CDR3 length: 15 amino acids. Germline values: CDR1 MNHNY, CDR2 SVGAGI (reference sequence). For the CDR3, the DNA is TGTGCCAGCAGTCCGCCGGGGCCCCAGGGCCAGCCCCAGCATTTT. Its protein product is CASSPPGPQGQPQHF.

This clone was seen just once. The V and J genes are TRBV7-2 and TRBJ1-2; possible D gene TRBD1, 5 bases. The ends were cut back, 3 bases at V and 8 bases at J, with 13 bases in the middle. The CDR3 spans 13 residues. Germline CDR1 and CDR2: SGHTA and FQGNSA. As DNA, the CDR3 is TGTGCCAGCAGCTTGGGACGCGCGGGCGGCTACACCTTC. Residues: CASSLGRAGGYTF.

The chain links TRBV14 to TRBJ2-1; D is unresolved. V was trimmed by 3 bases and J by 2 bases, leaving 5 bases between them. The CDR3 spans 13 residues. From germline, CDR1 is SGHDN and CDR2 FVKESK. The CDR3 is CASSQSTYNEQFF. For the CDR3, the DNA is TGTGCCAGCAGCCAGTCAACCTACAATGAGCAGTTCTTC.

This clone came up once. The V call is TRBV30, the J call TRBJ2-5; TRBD1 might be the D (6 bases). The V gene's germline CDR1 is GTSNPN and CDR2 SVGIG (reference sequence). This CDR3 has 14 amino acids. V shed 5 bases and J shed 3 bases, with 16 bases lying between them. CDR3 residues: CAWDSTGWEETQYF. The CDR3 nucleotides are TGTGCCTGGGATTCAACAGGGTGGGAAGAGACCCAGTACTTC.

The chain recombines TRBV14 with TRBJ1-1, with TRBD1 identical over 9 bases. Germline CDR1 is SGHDN and CDR2 is FVKESK. There are 11 residues in the CDR3. V shed 8 bases, J shed 5 bases, and the junction held 0 bases outside the gene matches. The CDR3 sequence is CASGQGTEAFF. The CDR3, as DNA: TGTGCCAGCGGACAGGGGACTGAAGCTTTCTTT.

This chain uses TRBV7-9 with TRBJ2-7; TRBD2 is a possible D gene (5 bases). This CDR3 spans 12 amino acids. In germline, CDR1 is SEHNR, CDR2 FQNEAQ (reference sequence). Deletions cut 3 bases from V and 7 bases from J, with 10 bases between. The CDR3 is CASSFNGGEQYF. As DNA, the CDR3 is TGTGCCAGCAGCTTTAATGGCGGGGAGCAGTACTTC.

The chain has TRBV14 and TRBJ2-7, with no clear D. The CDR3 totals 14 residues. Looked up from germline, CDR1 is SGHDN and CDR2 is FVKESK. V was clipped by 2 bases and J by 3 bases, with 11 bases between them. Here the CDR3 reads CASSQYPRYYEQYF. DNA of the CDR3: TGTGCCAGCAGCCAATACCCCAGGTACTACGAGCAGTACTTC.

This chain uses TRBV11-3 with TRBJ2-2; D might be TRBD1 (6 bases). V dropped 4 bases and J dropped 6 bases, with 6 bases sitting between them. The CDR3 length is 12 residues. From germline, CDR1 is SGHNT and CDR2 YENEEA. As DNA, the CDR3 is TGTGCCAGCAGCTCAGGGGCCGGGGAGCTGTTTTTT. This gives the protein CASSSGAGELFF.

The chain joins TRBV27 to TRBJ1-5; D perhaps matches TRBD1 (5 bases). This CDR3 has 14 residues. Looked up from germline, CDR1 is MNHEY and CDR2 is SMNVEV (reference sequence). V lost 5 bases and J lost 3, with 11 bases in between. The CDR3 spells CASSPQGTNQPQHF. Here the CDR3 DNA reads TGTGCCAGCAGTCCGCAGGGAACCAATCAGCCCCAGCATTTT.

This rearrangement joins TRBV7-3 to TRBJ2-4, with no clear D. With 5 bases removed from V and 6 bases from J, the gap between germline ends came to 11 bases. This CDR3 spans 13 amino acids. Germline lookup yields CDR1 SGHTA and CDR2 FQGTGA. CDR3 sequence: CASSTGPRNIQYF. The CDR3 region has the DNA TGTGCCAGCAGCACCGGACCTCGAAACATTCAGTACTTC.